The 24 T cell receptor beta chains reported below all come from one sample, sequenced in a study of T cell responses to AZD1222 COVID-19 vaccine. Assay used: immunoSEQ multiplex PCR; TCRdb lists only in-frame clones, some missing. The sample lists about 150,000 clones; approximately 85% were seen once. Source: peripheral blood, taken on day 0 of AZD1222 vaccination. The origin of the receptors is an adult in good health.

V and J are TRBV12-3 or TRBV12-4 and TRBJ1-2; 8 bases map to TRBD1. CDR3 length: 11 residues. V lost 6 bases and J lost 10; bases outside the gene matches: 4. The CDR3 is CASSGQGIYTF. DNA for the CDR3: TGTGCCAGCAGCGGACAGGGTATCTACACCTTC.

Regarding this clone: Other nucleotide sequences from this sample produce the same CDR3. The chain couples TRBV29-1 to TRBJ2-7; a weak D match, TRBD1 (6 bases). This CDR3 contains 12 residues. V was clipped by 0 bases and J by 3 bases, with 6 bases between them. Germline CDR1 and CDR2: SQVTM and ANQGSEA. The CDR3 sequence: CSVEDRGYEQYF. The CDR3 DNA follows: TGCAGCGTTGAAGACAGGGGCTACGAGCAGTACTTC.

The chain is built from TRBV6-5 and TRBJ1-3, with no clear D. CDR1 is MNHEY, CDR2 SVGAGI, per germline. V lost 8 bases, J lost 4 bases, and 12 bases lay in between. This CDR3 comprises 13 residues. DNA of the CDR3: TGTGCCAGCGGGAAGATCGGCGGAAACACCATATATTTT. Translated: CASGKIGGNTIYF.

The chain employs TRBV10-2 and TRBJ1-4, with 7 positions matching TRBD1. Germline assignment: CDR1 WSHSY and CDR2 SAAADI. J gave up 4 bases and V 6 bases, and 5 bases lay outside the gene matches. There are 14 residues in the CDR3. CDR3 sequence reads: CASRTGRFNEKLFF. CDR3 bases: TGCGCCAGCAGGACAGGGCGCTTTAATGAAAAACTGTTTTTT.

CDR3 amino acids: CASSAGTSVTYEQYF. CDR3 sequence (DNA): TGTGCCAGTAGTGCCGGGACTAGCGTAACCTACGAGCAGTACTTC. This chain joins TRBV19 and TRBJ2-7; the match to TRBD2 covers 10 bases. V was clipped by 5 bases and J by 2 bases; unmatched bases: 6. Germline V lookup: CDR1 LNHDA, CDR2 SQIVND (reference sequence). The CDR3 consists of 15 residues.

The J gene is TRBJ1-1, the V gene TRBV27, with D unclear. Germline CDR1 reads MNHEY; CDR2 reads SMNVEV (reference sequence). The V end lost 5 bases, the J end lost 0 bases, and 7 bases lay between the germline ends. The CDR3 runs 13 residues. CDR3 nucleotide sequence: TGTGCCAGCAGTGTAACAGTGAACACTGAAGCTTTCTTT. It translates to CASSVTVNTEAFF.

V gene TRBV10-1 combines with J gene TRBJ1-5; 10 bases line up with TRBD1. Germline-derived CDR1 and CDR2 are WNHNN and SYGVQD (reference sequence). Trimming cost V 6 bases and J 5 bases; bases outside gene matches: 13. This CDR3 contains 17 residues. The CDR3 sequence: CASRTTTGGEGYQPQHF. The CDR3 coding sequence is TGCGCCAGCAGAACTACGACAGGGGGCGAGGGTTATCAGCCCCAGCATTTT.

This chain uses TRBV28 with TRBJ2-7; D perhaps matches TRBD2 (6 bases). V was trimmed by 5 bases and J by 2 bases, leaving 13 bases between them. Germline loops: CDR1 MDHEN, CDR2 SYDVKM. This CDR3 spans 14 amino acids. The CDR3 reads CASSPLRRAYEQYF. CDR3 nucleotides: TGTGCCAGCAGTCCCCTCAGGAGGGCCTACGAGCAGTACTTC. The full variable domain, with the rest looked up from reference TRBV28 and TRBJ2-7, is DVKVTQSSRYLVKRTGEKVFLECVQDMDHENMFWYRQDPGLGLRLIYFSYDVKMKEKGDIPEGYSVSREKKERFSLILESASTNQTSMYLCASSPLRRAYEQYFGPGTRLTVT.

The chain is built from TRBV27 and TRBJ2-2, with D perhaps matching TRBD1 (7 bases). Deletions cut 6 bases from V and 11 bases from J, with 13 bases between. The CDR3 is made up of 12 amino acids. From germline, CDR1 is MNHEY and CDR2 SMNVEV (reference sequence). The CDR3, as DNA: TGTGCCAGCAGCCAGGGGGGAATCGAGCTGTTTTTT. This gives the protein CASSQGGIELFF.

The rearrangement links TRBV7-2 to TRBJ2-3; no clear D. V dropped 5 bases and J dropped 2 bases, with 11 bases sitting between them. Germline values: CDR1 SGHTA, CDR2 FQGNSA. The CDR3 runs 14 residues. The CDR3 DNA reads TGTGCCAGCAGCCTCCGGGCCGTCACAGATACGCAGTATTTT. This codes for CASSLRAVTDTQYF. Drawing the rest from reference TRBV7-2 and TRBJ2-3, the complete variable domain is GAGVSQSPSNKVTEKGKDVELRCDPISGHTALYWYRQSLGQGLEFLIYFQGNSAPDKSGLPSDRFSAERTGGSVSTLTIQRTQQEDSAVYLCASSLRAVTDTQYFGPGTRLTVL.

The rearrangement links TRBV7-2 to TRBJ1-5; the D gene is possibly TRBD1 (5 bases). The CDR3 is 15 amino acids. CDR1 is SGHTA and CDR2 is FQGNSA in the germline V gene. V was pared by 1 base and J by 3 bases, with 10 bases between. The CDR3: CASSLGGGNNQPQHF. CDR3 nucleotides: TGTGCCAGCAGCTTAGGCGGGGGGAACAATCAGCCCCAGCATTTT.

The chain has TRBV5-8 and TRBJ2-7; 8 bases line up with TRBD1. The CDR3 has 14 residues. V lost 0 bases and J lost 3; bases outside the gene matches: 2. Germline loops: CDR1 SGHTS, CDR2 YDEGEE. Here the CDR3 DNA reads TGTGCCAGCAGCTTGGGTGACAGGGGCTACGAGCAGTACTTC. It yields the protein CASSLGDRGYEQYF. Looking up the rest from reference TRBV5-8 and TRBJ2-7 gives the full variable domain: EAGVTQSPTHLIKTRGQQATLRCSPISGHTSVYWYQQALGLGLQFLLWYDEGEERNRGNFPPRFSGRQFPNYSSELNVNALELEDSALYLCASSLGDRGYEQYFGPGTRLTVT.

The chain joins TRBV7-8 to TRBJ1-5; perhaps TRBD1 as D (6 bases). CDR1 and CDR2 (germline): SGHVS, FQNEAQ. The V end was cut by 5 bases, the J end by 3 bases, with 11 bases between. The CDR3 runs 14 residues. The CDR3 spells CASSRGQTNQPQHF. The CDR3 DNA is TGTGCCAGCAGCCGAGGACAGACCAATCAGCCCCAGCATTTT.

This rearrangement joins TRBV2 to TRBJ2-4; possibly TRBD1 for D (5 bases). The CDR3 contains 14 residues. V was shortened by 3 bases and J by 7 bases, with 13 bases between the two germline ends. Germline CDR1 SNHLY, CDR2 FYNNEI. In DNA form, the CDR3 reads TGTGCCAGCAGTGAGGGGCAGGGTGGGAACATTCAGTACTTC. Protein product: CASSEGQGGNIQYF.

This chain connects TRBV19 to TRBJ2-3, with 10 bases identical to TRBD2. This CDR3 has 15 amino acids. The junction had 4 bases not matched to a gene; V was cut back by 6 bases and J by 1 base. From germline, CDR1 is LNHDA and CDR2 SQIVND (reference sequence). CDR3 nucleotide sequence: TGTGCCAGTAGCCTAGCGGGGGACGGCACAGATACGCAGTATTTT. The encoded protein is CASSLAGDGTDTQYF.

The gene calls are TRBV5-4 and TRBJ1-1; tentative D call: TRBD1 (5 bases). V was shortened by 4 bases and J by 3 bases, with 13 bases between the two germline ends. CDR1 is SGHNT and CDR2 is YYREEE in the germline V gene (reference sequence). The CDR3 loop spans 14 amino acids. This CDR3 reads CASSRGLGDTEAFF. CDR3 DNA: TGTGCCAGCAGCAGGGGCCTCGGGGACACTGAAGCTTTCTTT.

The CDR3 sequence is CASSAPGGYGYTF. The CDR3 DNA sequence: TGTGCCAGCAGCGCTCCCGGGGGCTATGGCTACACCTTC. The chain links TRBV9 to TRBJ1-2, with D tentatively TRBD1 (5 bases). The CDR3 length is 13 residues. Trimming pared 3 bases from V and 4 bases from J, leaving 10 bases between. Looked up from germline, CDR1 is SGDLS and CDR2 is YYNGEE.

This clone has just a few counts. J is TRBJ2-5 and V is TRBV28; the D gene is possibly TRBD2 (7 bases). The CDR3 contains 13 residues. The germline V gene encodes CDR1 MDHEN and CDR2 SYDVKM. V lost 3 bases and J lost 4, with 9 bases in between. CDR3 bases: TGTGCCAGCAGTTTGGGAGGGGGAGAGACCCAGTACTTC. Translated, it gives CASSLGGGETQYF.

This sequence joins TRBV6-6 and TRBJ1-1; D is undetermined. The CDR3 runs 13 residues. Deletions cut 8 bases from V and 0 bases from J, with 10 bases between. CDR1 MNHNY and CDR2 SVGAGI come from the germline V gene (reference sequence). The CDR3 DNA is TGTGCCAGCGAGCGGGGAATGAACACTGAAGCTTTCTTT. Its protein is CASERGMNTEAFF.

V is TRBV11-2 and J is TRBJ2-2; 9 bases line up with TRBD2. Germline CDR1 and CDR2: SGHAT and FQNNGV. Germline trimming cut 5 bases from V and 4 bases from J; bases unmatched to any gene: 2. CDR3 size: 14 residues. DNA of the CDR3: TGTGCCAGCAGCCAACTAGCGGGCACCGGGGAGCTGTTTTTT. It encodes CASSQLAGTGELFF.

Only one count was recorded for this clone. The chain has TRBV5-5 and TRBJ1-3, with unresolved D. The V gene's germline CDR1 is SGHKS and CDR2 YYEKEE (reference sequence). V lost 3 bases, J lost 2 bases, and 6 bases lay in between. The length of the CDR3 is 13 residues. In DNA form, the CDR3 reads TGTGCCAGCAGCTCCCATACTGGAAACACCATATATTTT. It is translated as CASSSHTGNTIYF.

A few counts support this clone. This chain joins TRBV2 and TRBJ2-3; possibly TRBD1 for D (5 bases). CDR3 length equals 15 residues. Germline V gene lookup returns CDR1 SNHLY and CDR2 FYNNEI. V lost 6 bases, J lost 9 bases, and 22 bases lay in between. CDR3 in amino acids: CASSQGDVSPGTQYF. CDR3 nucleotide sequence: TGTGCCAGCAGCCAAGGGGATGTATCTCCGGGCACGCAGTATTTT.

In DNA form, the CDR3 reads TGTGCCAGCAGTCTAACTGGTGGGGGACAGGGCGGCTATGGCTACACCTTC. Translation gives CASSLTGGGQGGYGYTF. V gene TRBV28 combines with J gene TRBJ1-2; 9 bases fit TRBD1. With V trimmed by 5 bases and J by 4 bases, 14 bases remained unmatched. CDR3 length: 17 residues. The germline V gene has CDR1 MDHEN and CDR2 SYDVKM.

The V call is TRBV5-4, the J call TRBJ2-3; the D gene is possibly TRBD2 (6 bases). The germline V and J ends were trimmed by 0 bases and 8 bases, with 13 bases remaining between them. The CDR3 contains 14 residues. Germline assignment: CDR1 SGHNT and CDR2 YYREEE (reference sequence). DNA for the CDR3: TGTGCCAGCAGCTTGGACTCTTACGGGGGTACGCAGTATTTT. Its translation: CASSLDSYGGTQYF.